This T cell receptor (beta chain) originates from a study of shared clonotypes between healthy human individuals. Study background: Per-donor plates numbered three CD4 naive, three CD4 memory, two CD8 naive and one CD8 memory. Study-wide results and limits: Sorted-subset sequencing was shown by rarefaction to be incomplete despite large depth.

Both subsets, CD45RA+ naive and CD45RA-negative memory, were split from the CD4+ cells. Libraries were prepared by immunoSEQ multiplex PCR; TCRdb keeps only in-frame clonotypes and omits some of them. Seen here are roughly 2,300,000 clones, 85% to 95% observed once, and the top ten hold roughly 0.34%. Germline V gene lookup returns CDR1 GTSNPN and CDR2 SVGIG (reference sequence). V lost 0 bases, J lost 2 bases, and 7 bases lay in between. The CDR3 covers 13 residues. This clone was counted only a few times. The target antigen is unknown. This chain joins TRBV30 and TRBJ2-5; D gene unclear. Input material: naive CD4+ T cells from PBMCs. As for subset: CD45RA+ positively selected. The source of this sequence is a man aged 18 to 29 in good health. Some clones in this sample may be carry-over from other donors' samples. The CDR3 region is CAWSVRLQETQYF. CDR3 bases: TGTGCCTGGAGTGTAAGACTTCAAGAGACCCAGTACTTC.